This T cell receptor beta chain is from a study of blood T cell repertoires in COVID-19. Study context: PBMCs, B-cell-depleted T cells, or T cells were the source of the cDNA or gDNA that made up the material.

In the original analysis: The authors estimated nucleated cell counts from reference gene primer amplification. The repertoire was sequenced with immunoSEQ multiplex PCR; TCRdb's copy has only in-frame clones and lacks some. V, J and clone size are those of that table, while D and trimming were read from the DNA. This sample has some 150,000 clones; 87% occur once, and the top ten carry around 2.3%. Trimming took off 5 bases at V and 9 bases at J, with 19 bases between the two ends. Germline V gene lookup returns CDR1 SEHNR and CDR2 FQNEAQ (reference sequence). The CDR3 has 14 amino acids. Sequenced sample: peripheral blood. This chain joins TRBV7-9 and TRBJ1-1, with D hard to call. This TCR was sampled from a man aged 45-65 years with active COVID-19. The CDR3 nucleotides read TGTGCCAGCAGCCCCCGGCTTCTGAGGGAGCAAGCTTTCTTT. This gives the protein CASSPRLLREQAFF.